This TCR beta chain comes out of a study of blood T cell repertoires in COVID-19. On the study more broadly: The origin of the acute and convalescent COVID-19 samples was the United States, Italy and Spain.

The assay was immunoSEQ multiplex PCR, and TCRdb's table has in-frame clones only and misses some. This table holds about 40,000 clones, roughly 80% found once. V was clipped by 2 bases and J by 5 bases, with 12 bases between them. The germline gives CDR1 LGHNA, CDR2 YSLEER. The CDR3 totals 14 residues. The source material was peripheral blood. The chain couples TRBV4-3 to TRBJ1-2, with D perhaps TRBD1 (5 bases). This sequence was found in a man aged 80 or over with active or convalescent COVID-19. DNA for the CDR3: TGCGCCAGCAGCCAATGGGGGGAAAGGTATGGCTACACCTTC. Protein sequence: CASSQWGERYGYTF.